The 3 T cell receptor beta chains given below trace back to one sample, sequenced in a study of OX40 agonist ivuxolimab in advanced cancers. The method was immunoSEQ multiplex PCR; TCRdb's version includes in-frame clones alone and lacks a portion of them. The sample has some 57,000 clones; around 92% are singletons. The sample was CD4+ or CD8+ T cells sorted from blood, taken in a trial of the OX40 agonist ivuxolimab. Every receptor here comes from an adult with an advanced solid tumor such as melanoma, head and neck, liver or kidney cancer.

The chain employs TRBV28 and TRBJ2-7, with D hard to call. This CDR3 has 13 amino acids. The germline V and J ends were trimmed by 3 bases and 2 bases, with 8 bases remaining between them. Germline V gives CDR1 MDHEN, CDR2 SYDVKM. The CDR3 is CASSFLRAYEQYF. CDR3 bases: TGTGCCAGCAGTTTCCTTAGGGCCTACGAGCAGTACTTC.

The chain links TRBV28 to TRBJ2-7, with 7 bases fitting TRBD2. V was pared by 6 bases and J by 3 bases, with 5 bases of the junction left unmatched. Per the germline V gene, CDR1 is MDHEN and CDR2 is SYDVKM. The CDR3 is made up of 13 amino acids. Here the CDR3 reads CASSWGGGYEQYF. The CDR3, as DNA: TGTGCCAGCAGCTGGGGGGGAGGCTACGAGCAGTACTTC.

The V and J genes are TRBV4-1 and TRBJ1-5, with 7 bases identical to TRBD1. The ends lost 2 bases at V and 3 bases at J; junction bases unmatched: 10. This CDR3 region has 17 residues. The V gene's germline CDR1 is MGHRA and CDR2 YSYEKL. The CDR3: CASSQLGQPIFNQPQHF. DNA of the CDR3: TGCGCCAGCAGCCAACTGGGACAGCCTATCTTCAATCAGCCCCAGCATTTT.